The next 31 T cell receptor beta chains were all read from a single sample in a study of blood T cell repertoires in COVID-19. Produced via immunoSEQ multiplex PCR; TCRdb's table is partial and in-frame only. In the table there are approximately 250,000 clones, roughly 84% of which are singletons. The sample consisted of peripheral blood. Every receptor here comes from a man aged 55 to 70 with acute or convalescent COVID-19.

The chain couples TRBV4-2 to TRBJ2-7; D is possibly TRBD1 (5 bases). The ends were cut back, 5 bases at V and 2 bases at J, with 13 bases in the middle. Germline V gene lookup returns CDR1 LGHNA and CDR2 YNFKEQ. This CDR3 has 14 amino acids. The CDR3, as DNA: TGTGCCAGCAGCGGGCAGGGTGTAACCTACGAGCAGTACTTC. Its translation: CASSGQGVTYEQYF.

The sample holds one count of this clone. The gene calls are TRBV5-1 and TRBJ2-7, with 10 bases aligning to TRBD2. CDR1 SGHRS and CDR2 YFSETQ come from the germline V gene. CDR3 length: 14 residues. V trimming: 3 bases; J trimming: 5 bases; junction bases outside the gene matches: 5. CDR3 loop: CASSWQREGHEQYF. CDR3 DNA: TGCGCCAGCAGCTGGCAGCGGGAGGGCCACGAGCAGTACTTC.

The chain uses TRBV7-3 and TRBJ2-7; D uncertain. Trimming cost V 2 bases and J 5 bases, with 16 bases left between them. CDR1 and CDR2 from the germline V gene are SGHTA and FQGTGA. This CDR3 has 15 amino acids. The chain's CDR3 is CASSLPYLAEHEQYF. The CDR3 nucleotides read TGTGCCAGCAGCTTACCCTACTTGGCGGAACACGAGCAGTACTTC.

This chain joins TRBV25-1 and TRBJ2-7, with D perhaps TRBD1 (5 bases). Trimming shortened V by 5 bases and J by 3 bases, and 14 bases separated the two germline ends. CDR1 and CDR2 from the germline V gene are MGHDK and SYGVNS. This CDR3 comprises 14 residues. The CDR3 loop is CASSNLQGHYEQYF. CDR3 nucleotides: TGTGCCAGCAGTAATCTTCAGGGCCACTACGAGCAGTACTTC.

CDR3 sequence (DNA): TGTGCCAGCAGTTTAGGGGGCCCCGAAGAGACCCAGTACTTC. Protein sequence: CASSLGGPEETQYF. This chain connects TRBV28 to TRBJ2-5; D perhaps matches TRBD1 (6 bases). The V and J ends lost 2 bases and 3 bases respectively, with 10 bases between them. The CDR3 runs to 14 residues. Germline lookup yields CDR1 MDHEN and CDR2 SYDVKM.

This rearrangement joins TRBV6-6 to TRBJ2-1; a possible D gene is TRBD2 (5 bases). Germline V lookup: CDR1 MNHNY, CDR2 SVGAGI (reference sequence). The CDR3 length is 16 residues. Trimming pared 0 bases from V and 2 bases from J, leaving 11 bases between. CDR3: CASSYSTTGTYNEQFF. The DNA of the CDR3 is TGTGCCAGCAGTTACTCGACTACGGGCACCTACAATGAGCAGTTCTTC.

The rearrangement uses TRBV4-3 and TRBJ2-5; 7 nucleotides line up with TRBD1. V lost 4 bases to trimming and J lost 5 bases; unmatched junction nucleotides: 7. The germline V gene encodes CDR1 LGHNA and CDR2 YSLEER. The CDR3 extends over 14 amino acids. CDR3 residues: CASSLQGRLETQYF. The CDR3 DNA reads as TGCGCCAGCAGCCTACAGGGGCGTTTGGAGACCCAGTACTTC.

The chain recombines TRBV29-1 with TRBJ2-3; 12 bases agree with TRBD2. V dropped 2 bases and J dropped 5; count of bases not matched to a gene: 5. The CDR3 has 15 amino acids. Germline V gene sequence: CDR1 SQVTM, CDR2 ANQGSEA. The CDR3 DNA follows: TGCAGCGTTGAAATACTAGCGGGAGGACAAGATACGCAGTATTTT. This gives the protein CSVEILAGGQDTQYF.

The rearrangement links TRBV10-3 to TRBJ1-4, with TRBD1 matching over 8 bases. V lost 4 bases and J lost 8; bases outside the gene matches: 9. The CDR3 loop spans 15 amino acids. CDR1 and CDR2 from the germline V gene are ENHRY and SYGVKD. This CDR3 reads CAISGDRQRNEKLFF. The CDR3 DNA is TGTGCCATCAGTGGGGACAGGCAAAGAAACGAAAAACTGTTTTTT.

The CDR3 DNA follows: TGTGCCACCAGTGACCCAGGGGGCAAAATCGGGGAGCTGTTTTTT. Amino acid sequence: CATSDPGGKIGELFF. The chain couples TRBV24-1 to TRBJ2-2, with 8 bases lining up with TRBD1. The germline V gene has CDR1 KGHDR and CDR2 SFDVKD. The V gene end was trimmed by 4 bases and the J gene end by 7 bases; junction bases not matched to a gene: 7. This CDR3 has 15 residues.

The chain is built from TRBV15 and TRBJ2-5, with D possibly being TRBD1 (6 bases). Germline values: CDR1 LNHNV, CDR2 YYDKDF (reference sequence). V was trimmed by 2 bases and J by 5 bases, leaving 9 bases between them. The CDR3 totals 13 residues. The CDR3 is CATSRTGFETQYF. CDR3 bases: TGTGCCACCAGCAGAACAGGGTTCGAGACCCAGTACTTC.

This clone has more than one count but fewer than ten. The chain links TRBV6-6 to TRBJ1-1; TRBD1 aligns across 7 bases. Germline assignment: CDR1 MNHNY and CDR2 SVGAGI (reference sequence). With V trimmed by 4 bases and J by 1 base, 3 bases remained unmatched. This CDR3 spans 14 amino acids. In nucleotides, the CDR3 is TGTGCCAGCAGTTGGACAGGAAAGAACACTGAAGCTTTCTTT. It specifies CASSWTGKNTEAFF.

As regards this clone: Germline and junction disagree at one end, which may indicate a read error. The chain is built from TRBV4-1 and TRBJ2-7; 9 bases align to TRBD2. The germline gives CDR1 MGHRA, CDR2 YSYEKL. CDR3 length: 17 amino acids. DNA of the CDR3: TGCGCCAGCGGCCAAGATGGTAGCGGGGGTGTACGGAACGAGCAGTACTTC. Its protein is CASGQDGSGGVRNEQYF.

The V call is TRBV18, the J call TRBJ1-2, with 8 bases lining up with TRBD1. Germline V gives CDR1 KGHSH, CDR2 LQKENI. V lost 2 bases and J lost 4; bases outside the gene matches: 3. This CDR3 has 14 amino acids. CDR3 sequence reads: CASSPDRGAYGYTF. CDR3 bases: TGTGCCAGCTCACCAGACAGGGGTGCCTATGGCTACACCTTC.

This clone has only a few counts. The V and J genes are TRBV5-1 and TRBJ1-1, with D unresolved. The CDR3 sequence is 14 residues long. V was clipped by 5 bases and J by 2 bases, with 13 bases between them. Germline CDR1 SGHRS, CDR2 YFSETQ. CDR3 DNA sequence: TGCGCCAGCAGAAAGGCCGAGGGAAACACTGAAGCTTTCTTT. Its translation: CASRKAEGNTEAFF.

V and J are TRBV6-6 and TRBJ2-3; D is perhaps TRBD2 (5 bases). CDR1 is MNHNY, CDR2 SVGAGI, per germline (reference sequence). Trimming cost V 6 bases and J 7 bases, with 14 bases left between them. The CDR3 has 13 residues. CDR3 DNA sequence: TGTGCCAGCAGACTAGAGGCCGGCCATACGCAGTATTTT. Translated: CASRLEAGHTQYF.

This chain joins TRBV10-3 and TRBJ2-1; TRBD2 agrees at 11 bases. The V and J ends lost 6 bases and 4 bases, in that order; junction bases with no gene match: 11. CDR3 length: 17 amino acids. CDR1 and CDR2 from the germline V gene are ENHRY and SYGVKD. This CDR3 is CAIRQNPGLAEYNEQFF. The CDR3 DNA reads as TGTGCCATCAGGCAGAACCCGGGACTAGCGGAGTACAATGAGCAGTTCTTC.

The genes are TRBV24-1 and TRBJ1-2, with D perhaps TRBD1 (6 bases). The germline V gene has CDR1 KGHDR and CDR2 SFDVKD. Trimming cost V 7 bases and J 3 bases, with 17 bases left between them. CDR3 length: 15 residues. The CDR3 sequence: CATRATYREDYGYTF. The CDR3 DNA reads TGTGCCACCAGAGCTACGTACAGGGAAGACTATGGCTACACCTTC.

The V call is TRBV2, the J call TRBJ2-7; 14 nucleotides match TRBD2. Germline values: CDR1 SNHLY, CDR2 FYNNEI. V lost 6 bases and J lost 6; bases outside the gene matches: 4. The CDR3 contains 14 residues. CDR3 sequence reads: CASSATSGRGEQYF. The CDR3 bases are TGTGCCAGCAGCGCGACTAGCGGGAGGGGCGAGCAGTACTTC.

This sequence joins TRBV4-2 and TRBJ2-3; TRBD2 agrees at 8 bases. CDR3 length: 20 amino acids. CDR1 is LGHNA and CDR2 is YNFKEQ in the germline V gene. V trimming: 0 bases; J trimming: 4 bases; junction bases outside the gene matches: 18. CDR3 nucleotides: TGTGCCAGCAGCCAAGATTCGGGTCGGCAACGGGGGGGCCGGGCAGATACGCAGTATTTT. Its protein product is CASSQDSGRQRGGRADTQYF.

To note about this clone: Other DNA sequences within the sample encode an identical CDR3. Written as DNA, the CDR3 is TGTGCCAGCAGCTTACGGGGCTCCTACGAGCAGTACTTC. Its translation is CASSLRGSYEQYF. The gene calls are TRBV27 and TRBJ2-7, with D perhaps TRBD2 (5 bases). Trimming removed 6 bases at V and 0 bases at J, with 9 bases between. CDR1 is MNHEY and CDR2 is SMNVEV in the germline V gene (reference sequence). The CDR3 is made up of 13 amino acids.

V and J are TRBV7-3 and TRBJ1-2; TRBD1 agrees at 7 bases. The length of the CDR3 is 13 residues. V shed 1 base and J 6 bases; nucleotides not matched to a gene: 2. The germline CDR1 and CDR2 sequences are SGHTA and FQGTGA. The CDR3 coding sequence is TGTGCCAGCAGCTTAATACAGGGGAATGGCTACACCTTC. Its translation: CASSLIQGNGYTF.

Turning to this clone: The same CDR3 also results from other DNA sequences found in this sample. The gene calls are TRBV6-5 and TRBJ1-5, with D perhaps TRBD1 (6 bases). CDR3 length: 14 amino acids. Per the germline V gene, CDR1 is MNHEY and CDR2 is SVGAGI. Trimming shortened V by 6 bases and J by 5 bases, and 14 bases separated the two germline ends. The CDR3 region has the DNA TGTGCCAGCAGCCCGGGGGGGGGCGATCAGCCCCAGCATTTT. Protein: CASSPGGGDQPQHF.

The chain recombines TRBV2 with TRBJ1-2, with 11 positions matching TRBD1. J was trimmed by 8 bases and V by 10 bases; bases with no gene match: 15. This CDR3 is built from 15 residues. The germline V gene has CDR1 SNHLY and CDR2 FYNNEI. The CDR3 region is CATQRTGGHQRGYTF. The CDR3 DNA sequence: TGTGCCACCCAACGGACAGGGGGCCACCAGAGGGGCTACACCTTC.

V usage is TRBV5-1 and J usage is TRBJ2-3; 7 bases match TRBD2. The CDR3 has 15 residues. From germline, CDR1 is SGHRS and CDR2 YFSETQ. J gave up 5 bases and V 0 bases, and 6 bases lay outside the gene matches. The DNA of the CDR3 is TGCGCCAGCAGCTTGGAAGCGGGGCAGGGAGATACGCAGTATTTT. Translation: CASSLEAGQGDTQYF.

The genes are TRBV10-1 and TRBJ2-7; a weak D match, TRBD1 (5 bases). The germline CDR1 and CDR2 sequences are WNHNN and SYGVQD (reference sequence). The CDR3 contains 15 residues. Trimming took off 4 bases at V and 2 bases at J, with 15 bases between the two ends. CDR3 residues: CASSAGFHNTYEQYF. The CDR3 nucleotides read TGCGCCAGCAGTGCAGGGTTCCACAATACCTACGAGCAGTACTTC.

The chain joins TRBV27 to TRBJ1-1; 8 bases fit TRBD1. With V trimmed by 3 bases and J by 11 bases, 11 bases remained unmatched. The CDR3 runs 14 residues. The V gene's germline CDR1 is MNHEY and CDR2 SMNVEV (reference sequence). CDR3 DNA sequence: TGTGCCAGCAGTTTCCTTGGACAGGGAGGGGCGGCTTTCTTT. It translates to CASSFLGQGGAAFF.

The V and J genes are TRBV16 and TRBJ2-2, with D possibly being TRBD1 (5 bases). Germline CDR1 is KGHSY and CDR2 is FQNENV. The CDR3 has 14 residues. V shed 6 bases and J shed 0 bases, with 8 bases lying between them. DNA of the CDR3: TGTGCCAGCAGTCGACAGTCGAACACCGGGGAGCTGTTTTTT. Residues: CASSRQSNTGELFF.

The J gene is TRBJ2-1, the V gene TRBV6-5; 11 bases fit TRBD1. Germline loops: CDR1 MNHEY, CDR2 SVGAGI. The CDR3 is made up of 15 amino acids. The J segment lost 6 bases and the V segment lost 6 bases, leaving 7 bases of the junction unmatched. The CDR3 nucleotides read TGTGCCAGCAGACCTGGACAGGGGGCGGTCAATGAGCAGTTCTTC. The encoded protein is CASRPGQGAVNEQFF.

The chain uses TRBV13 and TRBJ1-4, with D uncertain. The CDR3 spans 13 residues. Germline CDR1 is PRHDT and CDR2 is FYEKMQ (reference sequence). V dropped 5 bases and J dropped 8 bases, with 12 bases sitting between them. The CDR3: CASSADPGEKLFF. The CDR3 DNA reads TGTGCCAGCAGCGCCGACCCGGGGGAAAAACTGTTTTTT. The variable domain in full, with the rest retrieved from reference TRBV13 and TRBJ1-4, is AAGVIQSPRHLIKEKRETATLKCYPIPRHDTVYWYQQGPGQDPQFLISFYEKMQSDKGSIPDRFSAQQFSDYHSELNMSSLELGDSALYFCASSADPGEKLFFGSGTQLSVL.

This chain connects TRBV28 to TRBJ2-3, with 9 bases aligning to TRBD1. With V trimmed by 7 bases and J by 0 bases, 8 bases remained unmatched. Germline CDR1 reads MDHEN; CDR2 reads SYDVKM. This CDR3 has 16 amino acids. The CDR3 protein is CASTSQGALSTDTQYF. CDR3 coding DNA: TGTGCCAGCACCTCACAGGGGGCTCTGAGCACAGATACGCAGTATTTT.